The 10 T cell receptor beta chains reported below all come from one sample, sequenced in a study of CD8 T cells in ankylosing spondylitis. TCRdb passed the 5' RACE reads through MiXCR, listing each CDR3 protein once. The sample includes roughly 240,000 distinct CDR3 sequences, roughly a third of them seen just once. Specimen: blood, either unsorted or a sorted T cell fraction (not recorded which). The receptors were sampled from a male donor with ankylosing spondylitis or in good health (not recorded which).

The chain combines TRBV25-1 with TRBJ1-4; TRBD1 is a possible D gene (6 bases). The length of the CDR3 is 15 residues. Deletions cut 5 bases from V and 8 bases from J, with 18 bases between. Germline CDR1 is MGHDK and CDR2 is SYGVNS. The CDR3 spells CASSLTSRGYEKLFF. The CDR3 region has the DNA TGTGCCAGCAGTCTAACATCGAGGGGGTACGAAAAACTGTTTTTT.

The V gene is TRBV20-1, the J gene TRBJ2-1; no reliable D call. CDR1 is DFQATT and CDR2 is SNEGSKA in the germline V gene (reference sequence). Trimming cost V 3 bases and J 5 bases, with 5 bases left between them. The CDR3 is 11 residues long. The CDR3 DNA is TGCAGTGCTAGCCGAGACAATGAGCAGTTCTTC. Translated: CSASRDNEQFF.

This rearrangement joins TRBV15 to TRBJ2-2; TRBD1 agrees at 8 bases. V dropped 9 bases and J dropped 0; count of bases not matched to a gene: 3. Germline V lookup: CDR1 LNHNV, CDR2 YYDKDF (reference sequence). The CDR3 extends over 14 amino acids. The CDR3: CATQDRANTGELFF. The CDR3 nucleotides are TGTGCCACTCAGGACAGGGCGAACACCGGGGAGCTGTTTTTT. Full variable domain (outside the CDR3, taken from reference TRBV15 and TRBJ2-2): DAMVIQNPRYQVTQFGKPVTLSCSQTLNHNVMYWYQQKSSQAPKLLFHYYDKDFNNEADTPDNFQSRRPNTSFCFLDIRSPGLGDTAMYLCATQDRANTGELFFGEGSRLTVL.

V is TRBV12-3 or TRBV12-4 and J is TRBJ2-3, with unresolved D. The ends were cut back, 2 bases at V and 2 bases at J, with 8 bases in the middle. The CDR3 contains 14 residues. This CDR3 is CASSLSSSTDTQYF. CDR3 nucleotides: TGTGCCAGCAGTTTATCTTCCTCCACAGATACGCAGTATTTT.

The chain couples TRBV10-3 to TRBJ2-7; a weak D match, TRBD2 (5 bases). The CDR3 is 14 residues long. Germline CDR1 is ENHRY and CDR2 is SYGVKD. V was trimmed by 6 bases and J by 3 bases, leaving 15 bases between them. CDR3 sequence: CAISPGRAYYEQYF. In DNA form, the CDR3 reads TGTGCCATCAGCCCCGGGCGGGCGTACTACGAGCAGTACTTC.

This sequence joins TRBV12-3 or TRBV12-4 and TRBJ1-4, with 9 bases matching TRBD1. This CDR3 comprises 15 residues. Trimming at V came to 3 bases and at J to 13 bases, leaving 12 bases not matched to a gene. CDR3 DNA sequence: TGTGCCAGCAGTTTGGCCGACAGGGGGAACCTTGGACTGTTTTTT. Translating it yields CASSLADRGNLGLFF.

In nucleotides, the CDR3 is TGTGCCAGCACCTTGCAGGACGGGAGCACTGAAGCTTTCTTT. Its translation: CASTLQDGSTEAFF. V usage is TRBV28 and J usage is TRBJ1-1; D remains ambiguous. Deletions cut 7 bases from V and 4 bases from J, with 16 bases between. Per germline, CDR1 MDHEN and CDR2 SYDVKM. This CDR3 comprises 14 residues.

The chain joins TRBV5-1 to TRBJ2-1, with a tentative D call TRBD2 (7 bases). Germline values: CDR1 SGHRS, CDR2 YFSETQ. This CDR3 contains 15 residues. The V gene lost 0 bases and the J gene lost 4 bases, with 11 bases spanning the gap. The CDR3 bases are TGCGCCAGCAGCTTGGACGGGGGGCCGTACAATGAGCAGTTCTTC. Its translation: CASSLDGGPYNEQFF.

This clonotype has just a few counts. The rearrangement links TRBV29-1 to TRBJ1-1, with D possibly TRBD1 on 6 matching bases. The germline V gene encodes CDR1 SQVTM and CDR2 ANQGSEA. This CDR3 is built from 13 residues. Trimming removed 2 bases at V and 4 bases at J, with 11 bases between. The CDR3 DNA reads as TGCAGCGTTGAACAGGGGAGTATCACTGAAGCTTTCTTT. This translates into CSVEQGSITEAFF.

The chain links TRBV20-1 to TRBJ2-1, with TRBD2 matching 7 bases. V lost 0 bases, J lost 10 bases, and 12 bases stayed unmatched. Germline-derived CDR1 and CDR2 are DFQATT and SNEGSKA (reference sequence). The CDR3 totals 15 residues. CDR3 DNA sequence: TGCAGTGCTAGAGATCCAGCGGGGCCAGAGGACGAGCAGTTCTTC. It codes for CSARDPAGPEDEQFF.